These 22 T cell receptor beta chains originate from one sample sequenced in a study of CD8 T cells in ankylosing spondylitis. Using its own MiXCR run on the 5' RACE reads, TCRdb lists one record per CDR3 protein. The data show about 140,000 distinct CDR3 sequences, roughly 8.4% seen once. Sequences were obtained from synovial fluid, either unsorted or a sorted T cell fraction (not recorded which). All receptors come from a male donor with ankylosing spondylitis.

This chain uses TRBV6-1 with TRBJ1-1; D call uncertain. V shed 10 bases and J shed 11 bases, with 17 bases lying between them. The CDR3 sequence is 11 residues long. Germline CDR1 MNHNS, CDR2 SASEGT. The CDR3 sequence is CAILSVFGAFF. CDR3 coding DNA: TGTGCCATCCTTTCGGTTTTTGGGGCTTTCTTT.

This chain uses TRBV10-2 with TRBJ1-6; no firm D call. The germline CDR1 and CDR2 sequences are WSHSY and SAAADI. Trimming pared 2 bases from V and 9 bases from J, leaving 5 bases between. CDR3 size: 12 residues. The CDR3 DNA reads as TGCGCCAGCAGTGAGAGTCGTTCACCCCTCCACTTT. Protein sequence: CASSESRSPLHF.

This clonotype showed up just a few times. The chain carries TRBV5-1 and TRBJ1-1; D call uncertain. The CDR3 is 14 residues long. Deletions cut 2 bases from V and 11 bases from J, with 19 bases between. In germline, CDR1 is SGHRS, CDR2 YFSETQ. The CDR3 spells CASSLDRVNRDAFF. For the CDR3, the DNA is TGCGCCAGCAGCTTAGACCGGGTCAACCGAGACGCTTTCTTT. The entire variable domain, with the rest obtained from reference TRBV5-1 and TRBJ1-1, is as follows: KAGVTQTPRYLIKTRGQQVTLSCSPISGHRSVSWYQQTPGQGLQFLFEYFSETQRNKGNFPGRFSGRQFSNSRSEMNVSTLELGDSALYLCASSLDRVNRDAFFGQGTRLTVV.

The chain has TRBV6-2 or TRBV6-3 and TRBJ2-7; D is perhaps TRBD1 (6 bases). The V gene lost 2 bases and the J gene lost 0 bases, with 11 bases spanning the gap. This CDR3 spans 15 amino acids. Germline V gene data show CDR1 as MNHEY and CDR2 as SVGEGT. The CDR3 loop reads CASSYPRGSSYEQYF. The CDR3 bases are TGTGCCAGCAGTTACCCGAGGGGGAGCTCCTACGAGCAGTACTTC.

The V gene is TRBV6-1, the J gene TRBJ1-6; no reliable D call. Trimming pared 1 base from V and 7 bases from J, leaving 8 bases between. Germline CDR1 is MNHNS and CDR2 is SASEGT. The CDR3 contains 14 residues. CDR3 sequence (DNA): TGTGCCAGCAGTGAAGGACGGCCGAATTCACCCCTCCACTTT. Encoded protein: CASSEGRPNSPLHF.

The chain couples TRBV9 to TRBJ2-3, with D possibly matching TRBD1 (5 bases). The CDR3 covers 14 residues. The germline V gene encodes CDR1 SGDLS and CDR2 YYNGEE. The germline V and J ends were trimmed by 5 bases and 3 bases, with 13 bases remaining between them. In DNA form, the CDR3 reads TGTGCCAGCAGTCCCAGGGCCTATACAGATACGCAGTATTTT. This codes for CASSPRAYTDTQYF.

This clonotype was detected a few times. This chain uses TRBV7-9 with TRBJ1-5; no firm D call. Germline lookup yields CDR1 SEHNR and CDR2 FQNEAQ (reference sequence). Trimming pared 5 bases from V and 0 bases from J, leaving 11 bases between. This CDR3 comprises 15 residues. The DNA of the CDR3 is TGTGCCAGCAGCCAGAACCTCTATAGCAATCAGCCCCAGCATTTT. This encodes CASSQNLYSNQPQHF.

Ten or more counts support this clonotype. This rearrangement joins TRBV7-8 to TRBJ1-5; 12 nucleotides line up with TRBD1. The CDR3 spans 15 residues. V was pared by 5 bases and J by 6 bases, with 5 bases of the junction left unmatched. Germline CDR1 is SGHVS and CDR2 is FQNEAQ. CDR3 nucleotide sequence: TGTGCCAGCAGCCCGGGACAGGGGGCGCGTCAGCCCCAGCATTTT. It codes for CASSPGQGARQPQHF.

A few counts support this clonotype. The chain carries TRBV7-2 and TRBJ2-3, with D possibly being TRBD1 (6 bases). Germline V gene sequence: CDR1 SGHTA, CDR2 FQGNSA. This CDR3 is built from 15 residues. The V and J ends lost 5 bases and 2 bases respectively, with 14 bases between them. CDR3 in amino acids: CASSARQALTDTQYF. The CDR3 DNA is TGTGCCAGCAGCGCCCGACAGGCCCTCACAGATACGCAGTATTTT.

The chain carries TRBV10-3 and TRBJ2-5, with 7 bases that match TRBD1. Trimming cost V 0 bases and J 0 bases; bases outside gene matches: 10. CDR3 length: 18 residues. The V gene's germline CDR1 is ENHRY and CDR2 SYGVKD. CDR3: CAISESRGRGYDQETQYF. The DNA of the CDR3 is TGTGCCATCAGTGAGTCGAGGGGCAGGGGGTATGACCAAGAGACCCAGTACTTC.

This clonotype was detected many times. The gene calls are TRBV12-3 or TRBV12-4 and TRBJ2-2; possibly TRBD2 for D (5 bases). With 7 bases removed from V and 9 bases from J, the gap between germline ends came to 15 bases. The CDR3 has 13 amino acids. Written as DNA, the CDR3 is TGTGCCAGCACCTTCGACGGGGTGAGGGAGCTGTTTTTT. It specifies CASTFDGVRELFF.

This clonotype was counted a few times. This chain connects TRBV7-2 to TRBJ2-3; no reliable D call. Germline V CDR1 and CDR2: SGHTA, FQGNSA. V was trimmed by 4 bases and J by 3 bases, leaving 11 bases between them. The CDR3 is 14 amino acids. DNA for the CDR3: TGTGCCAGCAGCTCCCGAAAGCAAACAGATACGCAGTATTTT. As protein: CASSSRKQTDTQYF.

This chain uses TRBV6-1 with TRBJ1-5, with 9 bases aligning to TRBD1. Germline trimming cut 5 bases from V and 4 bases from J; bases unmatched to any gene: 9. This CDR3 spans 16 amino acids. Germline V gene data show CDR1 as MNHNS and CDR2 as SASEGT. Here the CDR3 DNA reads TGTGCCAGCAGTCCTCCTTACAGGGGGCTGAATCAGCCCCAGCATTTT. Encoded protein: CASSPPYRGLNQPQHF.

There are a few counts of this clonotype. This rearrangement joins TRBV20-1 to TRBJ2-1, with 10 bases matching TRBD2. The CDR3 extends over 15 amino acids. CDR1 is DFQATT, CDR2 SNEGSKA, per germline (reference sequence). J was trimmed by 9 bases and V by 3 bases; bases with no gene match: 11. The CDR3 sequence is CSASNPAGGAGEQFF. The CDR3 bases are TGCAGTGCTAGCAACCCAGCGGGAGGGGCCGGTGAGCAGTTCTTC.

The chain has TRBV7-3 and TRBJ2-7, with TRBD2 identical over 10 bases. CDR3 length: 11 amino acids. From germline, CDR1 is SGHTA and CDR2 FQGTGA. With 8 bases clipped from V and 7 bases from J, the junction kept 2 bases outside the gene matches. The DNA for the CDR3 is TGTGCCAGCGGTAGCGGGGGGGAGCAGTACTTC. This sequence encodes CASGSGGEQYF.

This clonotype came up a few times. CDR3 bases: TGCAGTGCTAGAGACCCTAGTCCAACTAATGAAAAACTGTTTTTT. This codes for CSARDPSPTNEKLFF. V is TRBV20-1 and J is TRBJ1-4, with D uncertain. Germline values: CDR1 DFQATT, CDR2 SNEGSKA (reference sequence). The CDR3 spans 15 residues. The ends were cut back, 0 bases at V and 0 bases at J, with 8 bases in the middle.

This clonotype has at least ten counts. The rearrangement links TRBV7-8 to TRBJ2-7; 9 nucleotides match TRBD2. The CDR3 has 17 amino acids. V was clipped by 2 bases and J by 2 bases; unmatched bases: 10. Per the germline V gene, CDR1 is SGHVS and CDR2 is FQNEAQ. This chain's CDR3 is CASSLYPQTSGAYEQYF. In DNA form, the CDR3 reads TGTGCCAGCAGCTTATACCCTCAGACTAGCGGAGCCTACGAGCAGTACTTC.

This clonotype was seen ten or more times. The chain combines TRBV2 with TRBJ1-1; the D is unclear. Trimming removed 10 bases from V and 0 bases from J, with 12 bases in between. The CDR3 length is 13 residues. The germline V gene encodes CDR1 SNHLY and CDR2 FYNNEI. The CDR3 nucleotides are TGTGCCACCGGCATCGGTCTGAACACTGAAGCTTTCTTT. Translation gives CATGIGLNTEAFF. The full variable domain, its missing parts supplied by reference TRBV2 and TRBJ1-1, is EPEVTQTPSHQVTQMGQEVILRCVPISNHLYFYWYRQILGQKVEFLVSFYNNEISEKSEIFDDQFSVERPDGSNFTLKIRSTKLEDSAMYFCATGIGLNTEAFFGQGTRLTVV.

This clonotype has ten or more counts. The genes are TRBV12-3 or TRBV12-4 and TRBJ1-1; the D gene is possibly TRBD1 (5 bases). Trimming removed 7 bases from V and 2 bases from J, with 14 bases in between. The CDR3 loop spans 14 amino acids. The CDR3 is CASNPGPLNTEAFF. DNA for the CDR3: TGTGCCAGCAATCCGGGACCCTTAAACACTGAAGCTTTCTTT.

This clonotype appeared many times. The V gene is TRBV20-1, the J gene TRBJ1-5; tentative D call: TRBD1 (6 bases). Germline V gene lookup returns CDR1 DFQATT and CDR2 SNEGSKA (reference sequence). CDR3 size: 17 residues. V lost 2 bases and J lost 0, with 17 bases in between. The CDR3 region is CSARPRGGLGSNQPQHF. CDR3 sequence (DNA): TGCAGTGCTAGACCTCGGGGGGGCCTGGGTAGCAATCAGCCCCAGCATTTT.

The chain has TRBV20-1 and TRBJ2-4; D is possibly TRBD2 (6 bases). Trimming took 0 bases from V and 6 from J, leaving 18 bases between them. Germline lookup yields CDR1 DFQATT and CDR2 SNEGSKA (reference sequence). The CDR3 consists of 16 residues. CDR3 bases: TGCAGTGCTAGAGATGTAGCGGACTGGGGACCAAACATTCAGTACTTC. Translated: CSARDVADWGPNIQYF.

This clonotype was recorded a few times. The V and J genes are TRBV7-9 and TRBJ2-7; 7 nucleotides line up with TRBD1. The V and J ends lost 4 bases and 2 bases, in that order; junction bases with no gene match: 11. The CDR3 extends over 16 amino acids. The germline CDR1 and CDR2 sequences are SEHNR and FQNEAQ (reference sequence). As DNA, the CDR3 is TGTGCCAGCAGCTCCAGACAGGGTGAAGATACCTACGAGCAGTACTTC. Translation gives CASSSRQGEDTYEQYF.